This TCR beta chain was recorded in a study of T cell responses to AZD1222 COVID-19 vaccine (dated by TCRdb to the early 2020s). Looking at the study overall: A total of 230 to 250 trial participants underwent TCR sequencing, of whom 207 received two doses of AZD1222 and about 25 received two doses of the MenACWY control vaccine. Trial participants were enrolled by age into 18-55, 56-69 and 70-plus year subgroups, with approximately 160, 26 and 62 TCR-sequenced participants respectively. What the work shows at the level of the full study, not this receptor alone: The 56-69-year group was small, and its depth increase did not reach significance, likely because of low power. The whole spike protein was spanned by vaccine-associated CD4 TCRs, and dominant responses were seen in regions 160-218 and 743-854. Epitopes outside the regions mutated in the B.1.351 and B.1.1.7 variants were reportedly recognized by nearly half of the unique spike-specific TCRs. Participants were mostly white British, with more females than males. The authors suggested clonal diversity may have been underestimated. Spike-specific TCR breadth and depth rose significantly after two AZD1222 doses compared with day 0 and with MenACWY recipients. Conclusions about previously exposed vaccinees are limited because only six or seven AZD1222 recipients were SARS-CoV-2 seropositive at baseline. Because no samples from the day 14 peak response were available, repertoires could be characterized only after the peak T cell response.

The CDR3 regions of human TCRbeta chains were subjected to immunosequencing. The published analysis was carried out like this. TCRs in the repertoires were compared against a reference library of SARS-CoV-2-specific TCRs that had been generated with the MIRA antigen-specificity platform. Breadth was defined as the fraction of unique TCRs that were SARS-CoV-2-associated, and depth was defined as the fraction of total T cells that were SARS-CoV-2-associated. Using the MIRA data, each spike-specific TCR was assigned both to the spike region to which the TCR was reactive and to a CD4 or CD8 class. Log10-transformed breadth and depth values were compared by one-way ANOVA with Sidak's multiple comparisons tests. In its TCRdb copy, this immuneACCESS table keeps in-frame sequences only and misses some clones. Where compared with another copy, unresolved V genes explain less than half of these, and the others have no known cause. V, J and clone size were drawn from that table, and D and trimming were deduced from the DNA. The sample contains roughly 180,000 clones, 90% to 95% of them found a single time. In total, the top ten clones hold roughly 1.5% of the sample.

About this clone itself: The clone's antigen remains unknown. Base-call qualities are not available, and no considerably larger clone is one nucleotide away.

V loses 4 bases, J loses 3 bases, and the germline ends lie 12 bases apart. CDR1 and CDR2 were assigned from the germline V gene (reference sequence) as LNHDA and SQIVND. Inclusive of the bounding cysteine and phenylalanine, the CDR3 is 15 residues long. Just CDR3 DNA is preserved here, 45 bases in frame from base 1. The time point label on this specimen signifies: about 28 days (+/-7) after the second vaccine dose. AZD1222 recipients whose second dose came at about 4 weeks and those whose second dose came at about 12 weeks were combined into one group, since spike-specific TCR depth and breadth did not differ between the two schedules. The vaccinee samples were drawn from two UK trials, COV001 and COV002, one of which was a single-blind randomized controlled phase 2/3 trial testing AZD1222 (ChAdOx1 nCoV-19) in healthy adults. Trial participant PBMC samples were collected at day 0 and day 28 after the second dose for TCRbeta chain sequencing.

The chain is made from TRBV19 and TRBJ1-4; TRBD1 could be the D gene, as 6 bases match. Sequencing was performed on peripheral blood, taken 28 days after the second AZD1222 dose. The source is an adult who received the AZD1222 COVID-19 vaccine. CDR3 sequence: CASSTAGTPNEKLFF. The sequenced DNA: TGTGCCAGTAGTACGGCCGGGACACCTAATGAAAAACTGTTTTTT.